This TCR beta chain was documented in a study of cytomegalovirus exposure and HLA in healthy donors. In the study overall: As an earlier analysis found, around 170 million T cells yielded 95 million to 130 million unique TCR beta sequences.

PCR primers comprised 60 Vbeta and 13 Jbeta primers. Method: immunoSEQ multiplex PCR; TCRdb's copy keeps in-frame clones and lacks some. The data show roughly 150,000 clones, with 85% seen just once and less than 2.5% held by the top ten. Findings and caveats of the study: The productive fraction for most TCR beta V segments was about 87% or about 30% in an earlier analysis.

Concerning this clone: Antigen unknown.

Sequenced sample: PBMCs. The receptor was derived from a woman aged 18-29 years in good health and CMV-seronegative.

The CDR3, as DNA: TGTGCCAGCAACCCGGGACTAGCGGGGGGGGAGACCCAGTACTTC. Residues: CASNPGLAGGETQYF. The chain couples TRBV6-6 to TRBJ2-5; 16 positions agree with TRBD2. The ends lost 7 bases at V and 5 bases at J; junction bases unmatched: 4. CDR1 and CDR2 from the germline V gene are MNHNY and SVGAGI (reference sequence). There are 15 residues in the CDR3.